This T cell receptor (beta chain) was recorded in a study of shared T cell receptors in the human thymus. CDR3 length: 16 residues. CDR1 and CDR2 from the germline V gene are SGHAT and FQNNGV. With 1 base clipped from V and 1 base from J, the junction kept 4 bases outside the gene matches. This clone was counted between two and nine times. Profiled with immunoSEQ multiplex PCR; TCRdb holds only in-frame clones, not every one. The table lists approximately 760,000 clones, 70% to 90% of them singletons, with about 0.011% in the top ten. These data were also reused for a study on human thymus T cells. According to that study: Healthy Finnish infants undergoing corrective surgery for congenital heart defects were used as donors. Resections were taken during corrective heart surgery, and the thymus tissue came from these. Apparent skewing of V and J gene usage characterized both thymic and blood repertoires. Unrelated individuals were reported by related research to share highly overlapping thymic repertoires.

The sequence was obtained from a girl under three years old with a congenital heart defect. The chain employs TRBV11-2 and TRBJ1-2, with 9 bases lining up with TRBD1. The specimen was thymocytes. In DNA, the CDR3 is TGTGCCAGCAGCTTAGGCGGGACAGGGCTTAACTATGGCTACACCTTC. It specifies CASSLGGTGLNYGYTF.